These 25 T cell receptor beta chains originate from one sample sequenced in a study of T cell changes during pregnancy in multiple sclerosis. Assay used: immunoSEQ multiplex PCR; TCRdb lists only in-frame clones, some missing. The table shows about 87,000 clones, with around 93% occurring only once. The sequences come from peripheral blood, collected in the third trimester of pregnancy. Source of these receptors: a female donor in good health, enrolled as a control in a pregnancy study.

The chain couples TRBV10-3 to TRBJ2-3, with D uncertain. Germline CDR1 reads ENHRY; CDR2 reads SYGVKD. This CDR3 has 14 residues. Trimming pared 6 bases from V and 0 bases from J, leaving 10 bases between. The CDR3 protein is CAIRRTESTDTQYF. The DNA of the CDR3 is TGTGCCATCAGACGAACAGAGAGCACAGATACGCAGTATTTT.

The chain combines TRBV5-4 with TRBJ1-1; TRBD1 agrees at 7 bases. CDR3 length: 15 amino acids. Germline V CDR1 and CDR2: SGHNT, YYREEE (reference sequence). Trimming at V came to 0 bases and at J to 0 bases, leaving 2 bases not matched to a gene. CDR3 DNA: TGTGCCAGCAGCTTGGGACAGGGCATGAACACTGAAGCTTTCTTT. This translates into CASSLGQGMNTEAFF.

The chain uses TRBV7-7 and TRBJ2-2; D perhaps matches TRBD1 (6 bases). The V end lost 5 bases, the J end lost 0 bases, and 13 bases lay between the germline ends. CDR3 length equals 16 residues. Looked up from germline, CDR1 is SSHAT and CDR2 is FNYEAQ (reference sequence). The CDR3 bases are TGTGCCAGCAGCCCGGACAGCGTTGCGAACACCGGGGAGCTGTTTTTT. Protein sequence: CASSPDSVANTGELFF. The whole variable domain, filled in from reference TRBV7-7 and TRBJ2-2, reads GAGVSQSPRYKVTKRGQDVTLRCDPISSHATLYWYQQALGQGPEFLTYFNYEAQPDKSGLPSDRFSAERPEGSISTLTIQRTEQRDSAMYRCASSPDSVANTGELFFGEGSRLTVL.

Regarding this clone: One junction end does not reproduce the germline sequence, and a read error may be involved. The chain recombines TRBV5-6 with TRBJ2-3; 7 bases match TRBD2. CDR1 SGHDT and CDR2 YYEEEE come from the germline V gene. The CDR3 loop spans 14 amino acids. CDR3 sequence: CASSSTLLGGLRHF. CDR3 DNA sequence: TGTGCCAGCAGCTCAACCCTTTTGGGAGGGTTAAGGCATTTT.

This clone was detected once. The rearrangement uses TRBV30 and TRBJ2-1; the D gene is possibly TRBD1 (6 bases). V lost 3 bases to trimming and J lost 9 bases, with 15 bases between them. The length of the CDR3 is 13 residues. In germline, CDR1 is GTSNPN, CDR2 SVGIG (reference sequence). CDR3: CAWRTGTSSEQFF. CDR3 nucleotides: TGTGCCTGGAGAACCGGGACAAGTAGTGAGCAGTTCTTC.

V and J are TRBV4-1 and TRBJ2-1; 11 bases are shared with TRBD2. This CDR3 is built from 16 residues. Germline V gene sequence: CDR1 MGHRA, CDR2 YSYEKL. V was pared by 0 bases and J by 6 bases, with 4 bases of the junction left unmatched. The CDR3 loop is CASSQEILAGANEQFF. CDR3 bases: TGCGCCAGCAGCCAAGAAATACTAGCGGGAGCCAATGAGCAGTTCTTC.

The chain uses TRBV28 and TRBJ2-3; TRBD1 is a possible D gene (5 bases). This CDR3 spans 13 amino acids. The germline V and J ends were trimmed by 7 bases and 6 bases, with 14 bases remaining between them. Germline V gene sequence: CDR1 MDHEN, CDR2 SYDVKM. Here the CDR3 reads CASTFGAGDTQYF. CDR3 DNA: TGTGCCAGCACCTTTGGGGCCGGGGATACGCAGTATTTT.

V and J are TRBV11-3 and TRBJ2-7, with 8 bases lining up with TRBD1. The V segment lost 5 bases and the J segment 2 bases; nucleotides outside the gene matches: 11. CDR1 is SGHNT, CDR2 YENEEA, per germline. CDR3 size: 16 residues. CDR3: CASSPAGQGRTYEQYF. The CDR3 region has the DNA TGTGCCAGCAGCCCCGCAGGACAGGGTAGAACCTACGAGCAGTACTTC.

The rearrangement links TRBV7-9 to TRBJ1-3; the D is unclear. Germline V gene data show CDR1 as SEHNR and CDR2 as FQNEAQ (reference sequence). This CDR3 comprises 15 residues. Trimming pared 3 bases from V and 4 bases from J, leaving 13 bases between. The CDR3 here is CASSLRSLTGNTIYF. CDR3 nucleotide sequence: TGTGCCAGCAGCTTGAGGTCGCTCACCGGAAACACCATATATTTT.

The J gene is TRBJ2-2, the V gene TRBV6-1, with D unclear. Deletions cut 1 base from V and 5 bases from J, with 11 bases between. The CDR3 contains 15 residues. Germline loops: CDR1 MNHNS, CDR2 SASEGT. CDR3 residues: CASSEGSSQTGELFF. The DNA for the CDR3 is TGTGCCAGCAGTGAAGGTAGCTCCCAAACCGGGGAGCTGTTTTTT.

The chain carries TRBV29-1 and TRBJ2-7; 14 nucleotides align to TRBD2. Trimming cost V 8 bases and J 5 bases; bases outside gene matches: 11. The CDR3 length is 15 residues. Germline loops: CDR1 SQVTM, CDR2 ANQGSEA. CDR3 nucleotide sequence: TGCAGCCTCCTGAGGGGGACTAGCGGGAGTCACGAGCAGTACTTC. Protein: CSLLRGTSGSHEQYF.

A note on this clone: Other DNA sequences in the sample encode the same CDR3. The CDR3 is CSVAFREGTDTQYF. CDR3 nucleotide sequence: TGCAGCGTTGCTTTTCGGGAGGGCACAGATACGCAGTATTTT. The genes are TRBV29-1 and TRBJ2-3; 7 nucleotides align to TRBD2. In germline, CDR1 is SQVTM, CDR2 ANQGSEA. This CDR3 spans 14 amino acids. V lost 4 bases, J lost 1 base, and 5 bases stayed unmatched.

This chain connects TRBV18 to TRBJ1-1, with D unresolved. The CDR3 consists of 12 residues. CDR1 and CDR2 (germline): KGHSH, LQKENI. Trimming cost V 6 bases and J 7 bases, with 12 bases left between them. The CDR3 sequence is CASSGMVDEAFF. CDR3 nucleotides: TGTGCCAGCTCCGGGATGGTGGATGAAGCTTTCTTT.

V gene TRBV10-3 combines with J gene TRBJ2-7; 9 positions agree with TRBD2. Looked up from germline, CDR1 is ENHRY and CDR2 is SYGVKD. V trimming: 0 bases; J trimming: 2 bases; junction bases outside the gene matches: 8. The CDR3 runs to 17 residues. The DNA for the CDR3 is TGTGCCATCAGTGAGTCCATAGCGGGAGCAGGCGCCTACGAGCAGTACTTC. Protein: CAISESIAGAGAYEQYF.

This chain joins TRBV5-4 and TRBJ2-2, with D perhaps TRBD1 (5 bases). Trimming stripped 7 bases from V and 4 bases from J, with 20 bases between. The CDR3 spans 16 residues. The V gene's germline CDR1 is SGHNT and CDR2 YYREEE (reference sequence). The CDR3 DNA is TGTGCCAGCGGTGAAGGAAAGCAGGGATCCACCGGGGAGCTGTTTTTT. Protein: CASGEGKQGSTGELFF.

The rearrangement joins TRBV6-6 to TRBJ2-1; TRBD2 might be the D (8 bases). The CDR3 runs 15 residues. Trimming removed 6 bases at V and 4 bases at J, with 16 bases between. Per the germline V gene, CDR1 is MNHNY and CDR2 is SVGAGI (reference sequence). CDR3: CASRGTAGDYNEQFF. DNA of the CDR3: TGTGCCAGCAGGGGGACAGCGGGAGATTACAATGAGCAGTTCTTC.

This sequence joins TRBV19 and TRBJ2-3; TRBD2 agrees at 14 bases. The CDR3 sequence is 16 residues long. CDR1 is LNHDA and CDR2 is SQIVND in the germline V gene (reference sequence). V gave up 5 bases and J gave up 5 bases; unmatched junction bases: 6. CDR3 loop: CASSVRGTSGGDTQYF. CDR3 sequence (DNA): TGTGCCAGTAGTGTCCGGGGGACTAGCGGGGGAGATACGCAGTATTTT.

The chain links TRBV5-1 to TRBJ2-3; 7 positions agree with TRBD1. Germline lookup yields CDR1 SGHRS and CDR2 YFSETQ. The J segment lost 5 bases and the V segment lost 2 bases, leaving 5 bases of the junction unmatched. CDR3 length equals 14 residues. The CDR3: CASSFEGAGDTQYF. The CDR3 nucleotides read TGCGCCAGCAGCTTCGAGGGGGCTGGAGATACGCAGTATTTT.

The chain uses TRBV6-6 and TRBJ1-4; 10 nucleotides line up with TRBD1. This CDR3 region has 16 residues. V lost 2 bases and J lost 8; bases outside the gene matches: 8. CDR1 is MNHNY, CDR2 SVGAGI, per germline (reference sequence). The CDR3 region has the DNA TGTGCCAGCAGTTACGGGACAGGGGCCGTGACGGAAAAACTGTTTTTT. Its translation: CASSYGTGAVTEKLFF.

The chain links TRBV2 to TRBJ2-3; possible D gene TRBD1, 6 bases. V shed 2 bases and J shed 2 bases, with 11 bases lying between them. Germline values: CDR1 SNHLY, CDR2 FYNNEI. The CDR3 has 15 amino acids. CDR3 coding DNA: TGTGCCAGCAGTGAAATAGGACAGATCACAGATACGCAGTATTTT. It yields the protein CASSEIGQITDTQYF.

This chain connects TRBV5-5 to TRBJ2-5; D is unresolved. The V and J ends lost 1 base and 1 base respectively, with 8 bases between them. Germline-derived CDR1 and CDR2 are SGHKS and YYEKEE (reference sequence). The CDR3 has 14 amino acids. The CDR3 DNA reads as TGTGCCAGCAGCTTGAGGTGGAGCCAAGAGACCCAGTACTTC. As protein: CASSLRWSQETQYF.

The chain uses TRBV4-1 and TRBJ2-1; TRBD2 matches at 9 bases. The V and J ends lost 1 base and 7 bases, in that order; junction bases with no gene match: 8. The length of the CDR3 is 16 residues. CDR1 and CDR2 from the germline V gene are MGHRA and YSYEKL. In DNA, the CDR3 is TGCGCCAGCAGCCAAGGCGCCGGGACTAGCAAGAATGAGCAGTTCTTC. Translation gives CASSQGAGTSKNEQFF.

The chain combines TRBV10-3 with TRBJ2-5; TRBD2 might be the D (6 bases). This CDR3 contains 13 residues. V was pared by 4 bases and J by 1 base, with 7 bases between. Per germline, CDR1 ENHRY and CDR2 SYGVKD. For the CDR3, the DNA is TGTGCCATCAGTGCGGGAGTCCAAGAGACCCAGTACTTC. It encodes CAISAGVQETQYF.

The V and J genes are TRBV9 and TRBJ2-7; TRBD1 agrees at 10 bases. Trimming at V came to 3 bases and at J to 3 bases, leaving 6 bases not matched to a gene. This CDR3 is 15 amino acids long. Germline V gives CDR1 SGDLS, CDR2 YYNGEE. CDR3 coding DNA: TGTGCCAGCAGCGCGACAGGGGGCGACGTCTACGAGCAGTACTTC. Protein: CASSATGGDVYEQYF.

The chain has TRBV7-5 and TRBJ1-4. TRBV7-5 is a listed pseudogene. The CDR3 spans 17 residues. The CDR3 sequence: CVRSLLPGGATNEKLFF. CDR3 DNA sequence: TGTGTCAGAAGCCTACTACCGGGAGGGGCAACTAATGAAAAACTGTTTTTT.